These T cell receptor beta chains were read from a single sample in a study of blood T cell repertoires in COVID-19. Produced via immunoSEQ multiplex PCR; TCRdb's table is partial and in-frame only. The data show 200,000 or so clones, 88% seen once. The specimen was peripheral blood. The source is an older man with acute or convalescent COVID-19. CDR3s include the opening cysteine and the closing phenylalanine or tryptophan.

>TRBV27
CASSPQRTGSGYTF
>TRBV5-1
CASSFGQGARTGELFF
>TRBV19
CASSMPYPGFVQPQHF
>TRBV5-8
CASSRHGQGSTDTQYF
>TRBV7-9
CASSLVGGNTEAFF
>TRBV7-2
CASKQGTDTGNTIYF
>TRBV18
CASSPNNSPNQPQHF
>TRBV4-3
CASSQDFGQGYEQYF
>TRBV14
CASSQGVMGQGREKLFF
>TRBV5-4
CASSLAGAGGLGGYTF
>TRBV7-9
CASSLLPTQNSPLHF
>TRBV19
CASSTTGTRLGYEQYF
>TRBV7-9
CASSLDRGRTGELFF
>TRBV20-1
CSASSGGARISYGYTF
>TRBV10-3
CAISDPGTMNTEAFF
>TRBV5-6
CASSFYLGTGTNQPQHF
>TRBV9
CASSFSENTEAFF
>TRBV10-3
CATASGLVTYEQYF
>TRBV7-9
CASSSRAGDTGELFF
>TRBV7-3
CASSFTSGVGGEQFF
>TRBV6-6
CASRPGTPYEQYF
>TRBV3-1/TRBV3-2
CASSLTSGRSNEQFF
>TRBV2
CATGRGSPTGELFF
>TRBV5-1
CASSPRNRGGYTF
>TRBV9
CASSLTGEDGYTF
>TRBV19
CASSMDRTFRLFF
>TRBV5-4
CASSFGQGDGYTF
>TRBV5-1
CASSLVPSTGGWDEKLFF
>TRBV5-6
CASSFWTGTRNYEQYF
>TRBV14
CASSLDRNTEAFF
>TRBV7-2
CASKIDRDGTEAFF
>TRBV19
CASSMRGSMNTEAFF
>TRBV11-2
CASSLETSGSFYNEQFF
>TRBV5-1
CASSLQQETQYF
>TRBV29-1
CSVEGGSGNEQYF
>TRBV7-9
CASSLWAGKGQETQYF
>TRBV2
CASRQGGAGTGELFF
>TRBV6-1
CASSEGQANNYGYTF
>TRBV5-1
CASRKDSYTYQETQYF
>TRBV6-5
CASSPLAGGAEQYF
>TRBV5-5
CASSLQGSREAFF
>TRBV12-5
CASGLGTSTGELFF
>TRBV29-1
CSVDRTGSNYGYTF
>TRBV14
CASSSSFEQYF
>TRBV29-1
CSGEGTSGSSDTQYF
>TRBV7-2
CASSSRGGTYEQYF
>TRBV7-2
CASSAGTPYNEQFF
>TRBV7-2
CASSLTPSLSYEQYF
>TRBV2
CASSIFPGLTDTQYF
>TRBV19
CASSGTSGTRDEQFF
>TRBV29-1
CSVSSGVNTEAFF
>TRBV15
CATSRATGGRPYEQYF
>TRBV3-1/TRBV3-2
CASSPSQGTATNEKLFF
>TRBV4-2
CASSQGPSGSTYNEQFF
>TRBV7-3
CASSLSGQDSYEQYF
>TRBV19
CASSIGVNGITNTEAFF
>TRBV7-3
CASSRKEGNSGGYTF
>TRBV20-1
CSASAVSQGSYEQYF
>TRBV2
CASSERGQGIGELFF
>TRBV9
CASSRGSTATNEKLFF